The rows below give T cell receptor beta chains drawn from one sample of a study of tumor-infiltrating lymphocytes in primary liver carcinoma. A single record per CDR3 protein comes from TCRdb applying MiXCR to the multiplex PCR reads. Of roughly 100,000 distinct CDR3 sequences in the sample, roughly 80% were seen once. Sequenced sample: liver tumor tissue from sampling region 3. These receptors originate from a man aged 35 to 55 with primary liver carcinoma and hepatitis B virus infection. Both conserved end residues are trimmed from each CDR3. Some rows mark clone size as missing; the rest say once, few, many or name a class of expanded clone.

j_call	v_call	clone_size	cdr3_aa
TRBJ2-5	TRBV24-1	NA	ATSPGATATQY
TRBJ2-2	TRBV12-3/TRBV12-4	few	ANSYSVDTGELF
TRBJ2-1	TRBV4-3	NA	ASSLEWLAGYNEQF
TRBJ1-1	TRBV11-1	once	ASSLSQGISEAF
TRBJ2-3	TRBV12-3/TRBV12-4	once	ASERGRELRDTQY
TRBJ2-7	TRBV6-6	NA	VSSKLDRVRVQSRYEQY
TRBJ2-1	TRBV4-2	NA	ASSHAGGQENNEQF
TRBJ2-5	TRBV29-1	NA	SAETLQETQY
TRBJ2-5	TRBV29-1	few	SVPLDMETQY
TRBJ2-2	TRBV10-1	NA	AIRASGIAGELF
TRBJ1-2	TRBV11-2	few	ASSSRLDSSYGYT
TRBJ2-1	TRBV6-1	NA	ASSEEWGIEQF
TRBJ2-3	TRBV4-1	NA	ANSQGLAGADTQY